The clone carrying this T cell receptor (beta chain) appeared a few times. This specimen belongs to a study of molecular identifiers for immune sequencing clone quantification. TCRdb recomputed calls from the PCR reads with MiXCR, one row per CDR3 protein. The table has 60,000 to 75,000 distinct CDR3 sequences, about a fifth seen once; the top ten hold about 1.3%. Germline V gene sequence: CDR1 LGHNA, CDR2 YNFKEQ. V was clipped by 0 bases and J by 0 bases; unmatched bases: 4. CDR3 size: 16 residues. The origin of this receptor is a human donor in good health. Some libraries in this study had Jurkat cell RNA spiked in. V usage is TRBV4-2 and J usage is TRBJ2-7; the match to TRBD2 covers 8 bases. Sequenced material: naive CD8+ T cells from blood, with Jurkat cell RNA spiked in. The subset: FACS-sorted CD8+CD4-CCR7+CD45RA+ naive T cells. CDR3 in DNA: TGTGCCAGCAGCCAAGATTGGGGGACTAGCTCCTACGAGCAGTACTTC. This encodes CASSQDWGTSSYEQYF.